These T cell receptor beta chains were read from a single sample in a study of technical replicates of blood from several donors. The method was immunoSEQ multiplex PCR; TCRdb's version includes in-frame clones alone and lacks a portion of them. The data hold about 100,000 clones, with around 95% observed a single time. Sample: T cells isolated from PBMCs. The receptor source for this set is a human donor in good health. Each CDR3 is given with its conserved first and last residue. D genes are given only for firm matches. Size values are once, few and many counts, or a class for expanded clones, and some rows have none.

V	D	size	J	CDR3	DNA
TRBV5-4	TRBD2	.	TRBJ2-7	CASSLEGRGVYEQYF	TGTGCCAGCAGCTTGGAAGGCCGGGGGGTCTACGAGCAGTACTTC
TRBV2	.	.	TRBJ1-5	CASSLELTAHPGNQPQHF	TGTGCCAGCAGTCTGGAGCTAACGGCCCACCCGGGCAATCAGCCCCAGCATTTT
TRBV5-5	TRBD2	.	TRBJ2-7	CASSLTGLGEYEQYF	TGTGCCAGCAGCTTGACGGGACTAGGGGAATACGAGCAGTACTTC
TRBV7-9	TRBD2	.	TRBJ2-7	CAYSTGLAGAEQYF	TGTGCCTATAGTACGGGACTAGCGGGAGCCGAGCAGTACTTC
TRBV2	TRBD2	.	TRBJ2-2	CASSRDYGELFF	TGTGCCAGCAGTCGGGACTACGGGGAGCTGTTTTTT
TRBV19	.	.	TRBJ1-5	CASSTPGGQPQHF	TGTGCCAGTAGTACCCCCGGGGGACAGCCCCAGCATTTT
TRBV2	TRBD2	once	TRBJ2-7	CASSGGELPYEQYF	TGTGCCAGCTCGGGAGGTGAGCTGCCCTACGAGCAGTACTTC
TRBV7-8	.	.	TRBJ2-3	CASSLRRTAGTSTDTQYF	TGTGCCAGCAGCTTAAGGAGGACTGCCGGGACTAGCACAGATACGCAGTATTTT
TRBV5-1	TRBD2	once	TRBJ2-3	CASSLSLAGGSPDTQYF	TGCGCCAGCAGCTTGTCACTAGCGGGTGGTTCCCCAGATACGCAGTATTTT
TRBV10-2	.	once	TRBJ2-1	CASRTVRRSYNEQFF	TGCGCCAGCCGGACTGTCCGGAGATCCTACAATGAGCAGTTCTTC
TRBV5-1	TRBD1	.	TRBJ1-2	CASSMTGTVNYGYTF	TGCGCCAGCAGCATGACAGGGACCGTAAACTATGGCTACACCTTC
TRBV6-6	.	.	TRBJ1-1	CASSYRWTENTEAFF	TGTGCCAGCAGTTACCGATGGACAGAGAACACTGAAGCTTTCTTT
TRBV28	.	.	TRBJ2-5	CASTAGSKETQYF	TGTGCCAGCACTGCGGGTAGCAAAGAGACCCAGTACTTC
TRBV4-1	.	.	TRBJ2-2	CASSQGLLNTGELFF	TGCGCCAGCAGCCAAGGACTACTGAACACCGGGGAGCTGTTTTTT
TRBV12-1	.	.	TRBJ1-1	CASSFGTGLEAFF	TGTGCCAGCAGCTTCGGGACAGGCCTTGAAGCTTTCTTT
TRBV18	.	.	TRBJ1-5	CASSPEQANQPQHF	TGTGCCAGCTCACCCGAACAGGCTAATCAGCCCCAGCATTTT
TRBV5-1	TRBD2	.	TRBJ2-1	CASSLAGTSGSAAYNEQFF	TGCGCCAGCAGCTTGGCCGGGACTAGCGGGAGCGCGGCCTACAATGAGCAGTTCTTC
TRBV27	TRBD1	.	TRBJ2-2	CASSPQTGQGPNTGELFF	TGTGCCAGCAGTCCACAAACCGGACAGGGTCCGAACACCGGGGAGCTGTTTTTT
TRBV5-6	.	.	TRBJ2-7	CASSLPGLGGADEQYF	TGTGCCAGCAGCTTGCCAGGACTTGGGGGGGCGGACGAGCAGTACTTC
TRBV5-1	TRBD2	.	TRBJ2-5	CASSLGSGVGETQYF	TGCGCCAGCAGCTTGGGTAGCGGGGTAGGCGAGACCCAGTACTTC
TRBV6-5	TRBD1	.	TRBJ1-2	CASSYPGTGGAYGYTF	TGTGCCAGCAGTTACCCCGGGACAGGGGGCGCGTATGGCTACACCTTC
TRBV9	.	.	TRBJ2-2	CASSVAAPGNTGELFF	TGTGCCAGCAGCGTAGCGGCCCCGGGGAACACCGGGGAGCTGTTTTTT
TRBV7-2	.	.	TRBJ2-7	CASSLESGGILSYEQYF	TGTGCCAGCAGCTTAGAAAGTGGCGGGATTTTATCCTACGAGCAGTACTTC
TRBV4-1	TRBD2	.	TRBJ2-3	CASSPRTSGVTDTQYF	TGCGCCAGCAGCCCCCGGACTAGCGGGGTCACAGATACGCAGTATTTT
TRBV13	TRBD2	.	TRBJ2-2	CASGGLAENTGELFF	TGTGCCAGCGGGGGACTAGCGGAGAACACCGGGGAGCTGTTTTTT
TRBV7-9	TRBD2	.	TRBJ2-3	CASSLSGGSADTQYF	TGTGCCAGCAGCTTATCGGGAGGGTCCGCAGATACGCAGTATTTT
TRBV30	TRBD1	.	TRBJ1-1	CAWSAHGQGNTEAFF	TGTGCCTGGAGCGCCCACGGACAGGGAAACACTGAAGCTTTCTTT
TRBV21-1	.	.	TRBJ2-2	CAIPTGYPLTGELFF	TGTGCCATACCAACAGGGTACCCCTTAACCGGGGAGCTGTTTTTT
TRBV5-1	TRBD1	.	TRBJ1-3	CASSGGQGGYSGNTIYF	TGCGCCAGCAGCGGCGGACAGGGAGGGTACTCTGGAAACACCATATATTTT
TRBV28	.	.	TRBJ2-5	CASSYRETQYF	TGTGCCAGCAGTTACAGGGAGACCCAGTACTTC
TRBV9	.	few	TRBJ1-1	CASSVVGSNTEAFF	TGTGCCAGCAGCGTAGTGGGCAGTAACACTGAAGCTTTCTTT
TRBV27	.	.	TRBJ2-3	CASSLSRDTQYF	TGTGCCAGCAGTTTATCCAGAGATACGCAGTATTTT
TRBV6-5	.	.	TRBJ1-5	CASRVGARTPQHF	TGTGCCAGCAGAGTGGGGGCTCGAACGCCCCAGCATTTT
TRBV6-5	TRBD2	.	TRBJ2-7	CASSLRTSTPYEQYF	TGTGCCAGCAGTCTTAGGACTAGCACCCCCTACGAGCAGTACTTC
TRBV4-1	.	once	TRBJ1-4	CASSQGPGRGNEKLFF	TGCGCCAGCAGCCAAGGTCCGGGCCGGGGAAATGAAAAACTGTTTTTT
TRBV29-1	.	.	TRBJ2-3	CSVVISGKTSTDTQYF	TGCAGCGTTGTTATTAGCGGAAAAACTAGCACAGATACGCAGTATTTT
TRBV6-5	.	.	TRBJ1-2	CASRPPGRGVYTF	TGTGCCAGCAGGCCCCCGGGACGGGGGGTCTACACCTTC
TRBV28	TRBD2	.	TRBJ2-2	CASRPMTSGRLELFF	TGTGCCAGCAGGCCTATGACTAGCGGGAGGTTGGAGCTGTTTTTT
TRBV5-1	TRBD1	once	TRBJ1-1	CASRGGTGFLPEAFF	TGCGCCAGCAGGGGGGGGACAGGGTTTCTTCCTGAAGCTTTCTTT
TRBV30	.	.	TRBJ2-1	CAWSAQDNEQFF	TGTGCCTGGAGTGCACAAGACAATGAGCAGTTCTTC
TRBV5-1	.	.	TRBJ1-2	CASSLENGGMDGYTF	TGCGCCAGCAGCTTGGAGAATGGGGGCATGGATGGCTACACCTTC
TRBV6-4	.	.	TRBJ1-1	CASKADGGRTEAFF	TGTGCCAGCAAGGCTGACGGTGGGCGCACTGAAGCTTTCTTT
TRBV29-1	.	.	TRBJ2-7	CSVGGYEQYF	TGCAGCGTTGGCGGTTACGAGCAGTACTTC
TRBV11-3	.	.	TRBJ2-2	CASSSPTGELFF	TGTGCCAGCAGCTCCCCAACCGGGGAGCTGTTTTTT